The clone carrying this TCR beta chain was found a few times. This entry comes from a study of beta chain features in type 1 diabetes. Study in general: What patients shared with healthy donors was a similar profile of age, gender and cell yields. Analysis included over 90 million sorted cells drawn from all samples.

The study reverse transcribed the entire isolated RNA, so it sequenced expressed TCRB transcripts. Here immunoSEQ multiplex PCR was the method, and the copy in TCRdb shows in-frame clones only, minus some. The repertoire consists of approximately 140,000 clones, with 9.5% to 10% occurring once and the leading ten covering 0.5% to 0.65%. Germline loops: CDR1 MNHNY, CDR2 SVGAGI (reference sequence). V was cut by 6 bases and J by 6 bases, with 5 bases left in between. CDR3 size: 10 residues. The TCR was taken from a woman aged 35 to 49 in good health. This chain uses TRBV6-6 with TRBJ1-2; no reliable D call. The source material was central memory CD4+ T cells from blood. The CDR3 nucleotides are TGTGCCAGCAGCCGAGATGGCTACACCTTC. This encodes CASSRDGYTF.